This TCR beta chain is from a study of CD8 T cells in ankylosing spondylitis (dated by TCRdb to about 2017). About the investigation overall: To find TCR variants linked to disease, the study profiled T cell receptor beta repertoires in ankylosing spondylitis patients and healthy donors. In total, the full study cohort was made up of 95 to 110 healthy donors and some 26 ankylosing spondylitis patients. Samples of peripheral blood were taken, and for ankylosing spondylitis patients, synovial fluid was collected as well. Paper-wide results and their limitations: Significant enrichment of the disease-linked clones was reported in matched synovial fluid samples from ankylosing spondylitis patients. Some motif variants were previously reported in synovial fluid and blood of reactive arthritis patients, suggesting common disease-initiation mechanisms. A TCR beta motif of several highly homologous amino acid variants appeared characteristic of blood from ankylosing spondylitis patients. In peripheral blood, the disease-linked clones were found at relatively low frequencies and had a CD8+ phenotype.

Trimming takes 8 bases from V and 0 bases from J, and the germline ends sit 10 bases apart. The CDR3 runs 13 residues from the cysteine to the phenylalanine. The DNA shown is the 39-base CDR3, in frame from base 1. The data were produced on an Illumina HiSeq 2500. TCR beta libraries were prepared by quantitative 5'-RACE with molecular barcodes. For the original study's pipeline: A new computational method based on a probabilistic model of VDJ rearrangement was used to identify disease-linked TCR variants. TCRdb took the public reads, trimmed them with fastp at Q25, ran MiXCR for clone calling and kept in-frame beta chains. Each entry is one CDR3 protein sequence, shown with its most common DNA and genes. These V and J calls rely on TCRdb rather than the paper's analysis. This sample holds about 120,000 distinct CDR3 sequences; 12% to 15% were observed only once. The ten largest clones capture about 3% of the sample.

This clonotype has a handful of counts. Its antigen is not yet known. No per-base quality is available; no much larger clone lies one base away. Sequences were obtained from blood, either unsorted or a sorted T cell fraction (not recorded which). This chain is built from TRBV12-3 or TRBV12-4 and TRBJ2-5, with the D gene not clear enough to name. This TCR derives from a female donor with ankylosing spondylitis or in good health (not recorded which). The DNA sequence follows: TGTGCCAGCTGGACCCAGTACCAAGAGACCCAGTACTTC. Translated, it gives CASWTQYQETQYF.